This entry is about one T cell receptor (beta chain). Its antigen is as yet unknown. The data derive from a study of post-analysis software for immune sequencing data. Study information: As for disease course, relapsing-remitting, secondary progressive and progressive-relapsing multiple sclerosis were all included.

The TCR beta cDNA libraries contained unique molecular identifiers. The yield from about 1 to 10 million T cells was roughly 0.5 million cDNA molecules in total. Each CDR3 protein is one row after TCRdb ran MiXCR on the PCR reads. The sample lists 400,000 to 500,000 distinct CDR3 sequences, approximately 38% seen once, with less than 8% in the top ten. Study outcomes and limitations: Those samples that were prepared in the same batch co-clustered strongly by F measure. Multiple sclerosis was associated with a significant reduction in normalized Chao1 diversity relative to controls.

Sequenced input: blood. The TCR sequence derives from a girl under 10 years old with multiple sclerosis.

The CDR3 nucleotides read TGTGCCAGCAGCTTATCAGGACCCCCCTATGGCTACACCTTC. Protein product: CASSLSGPPYGYTF. The V call is TRBV7-9, the J call TRBJ1-2; D remains unclear. The CDR3 totals 14 residues. Germline assignment: CDR1 SEHNR and CDR2 FQNEAQ (reference sequence). Deletions cut 2 bases from V and 4 bases from J, with 11 bases between.